This T cell receptor beta chain was found in a study of shared clonotypes between healthy human individuals. Background on the study: Three plates each covered CD4 naive and memory; CD8 naive two, CD8 memory one. Study results and caveats: As a rule, naive subsets had a larger estimated richness than memory subsets.

Generated by immunoSEQ multiplex PCR, the TCRdb table keeps only in-frame clones and is missing some. In the table there are approximately 740,000 clones, 80% to 95% of which are singletons. As to this clone: What it recognizes is unknown.

Trimming removed 7 bases at V and 0 bases at J, with 10 bases between. CDR3 length equals 13 residues. Per the germline V gene, CDR1 is MNHNS and CDR2 is SASEGT. Naive CD8 cells lacked CD45RO and underwent positive selection for CCR7, leaving out terminally differentiated effector memory CD45RA+ cells. The J gene is TRBJ2-7, the V gene TRBV6-1, with D possibly matching TRBD1 (5 bases). The specimen sequenced was naive CD8+ T cells sorted from blood. This receptor was taken from a man between 25 and 39 years old in good health. The CDR3 coding sequence is TGTGCCAGCATAAGACAGACCTCCTACGAGCAGTACTTC. Residues: CASIRQTSYEQYF.